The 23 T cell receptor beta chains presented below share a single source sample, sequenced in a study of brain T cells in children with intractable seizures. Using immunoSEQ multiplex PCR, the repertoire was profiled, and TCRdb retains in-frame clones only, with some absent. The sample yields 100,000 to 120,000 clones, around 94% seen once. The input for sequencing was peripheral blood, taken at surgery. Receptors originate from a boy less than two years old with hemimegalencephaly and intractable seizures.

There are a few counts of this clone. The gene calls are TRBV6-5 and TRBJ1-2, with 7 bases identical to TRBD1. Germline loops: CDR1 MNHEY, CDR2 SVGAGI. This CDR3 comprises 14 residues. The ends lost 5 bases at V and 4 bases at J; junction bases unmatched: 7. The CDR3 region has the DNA TGTGCCAGCAGTCCATACAGGGGCGGCTATGGCTACACCTTC. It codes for CASSPYRGGYGYTF.

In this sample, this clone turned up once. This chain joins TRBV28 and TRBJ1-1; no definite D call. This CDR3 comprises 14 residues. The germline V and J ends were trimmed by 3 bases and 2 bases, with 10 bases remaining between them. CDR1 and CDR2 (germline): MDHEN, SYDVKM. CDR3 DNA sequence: TGTGCCAGCAGTTTGAGAAAGGGAAACACTGAAGCTTTCTTT. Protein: CASSLRKGNTEAFF.

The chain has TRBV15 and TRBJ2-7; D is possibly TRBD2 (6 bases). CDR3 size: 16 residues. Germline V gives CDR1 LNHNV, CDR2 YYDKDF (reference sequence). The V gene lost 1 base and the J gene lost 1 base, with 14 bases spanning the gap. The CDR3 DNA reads TGTGCCACCAGCAGAGTGGGTTGGGGGGATTCCTACGAGCAGTACTTC. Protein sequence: CATSRVGWGDSYEQYF.

The CDR3 DNA reads as TGCAGCGTTGGAGCGACAAAAACTAACTATGGCTACACCTTC. It yields the protein CSVGATKTNYGYTF. The genes are TRBV29-1 and TRBJ1-2; D is unclear. The CDR3 length is 14 residues. V was shortened by 4 bases and J by 0 bases, with 12 bases between the two germline ends. Germline-derived CDR1 and CDR2 are SQVTM and ANQGSEA.

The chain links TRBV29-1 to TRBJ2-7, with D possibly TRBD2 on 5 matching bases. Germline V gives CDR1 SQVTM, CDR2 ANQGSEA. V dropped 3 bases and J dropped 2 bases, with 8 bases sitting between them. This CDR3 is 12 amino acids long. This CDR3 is CSVDGGPYEQYF. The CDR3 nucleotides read TGCAGCGTTGATGGAGGACCCTACGAGCAGTACTTC.

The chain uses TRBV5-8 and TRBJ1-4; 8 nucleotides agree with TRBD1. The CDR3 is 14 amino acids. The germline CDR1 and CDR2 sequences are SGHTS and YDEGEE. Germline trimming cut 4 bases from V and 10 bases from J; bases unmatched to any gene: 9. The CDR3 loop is CASSLRTGLGKLFF. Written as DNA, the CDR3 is TGTGCCAGCAGCCTACGGACAGGGTTGGGAAAACTGTTTTTT.

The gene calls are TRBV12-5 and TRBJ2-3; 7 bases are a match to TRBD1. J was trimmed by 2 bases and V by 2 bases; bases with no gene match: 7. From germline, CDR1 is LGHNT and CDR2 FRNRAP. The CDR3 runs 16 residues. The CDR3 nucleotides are TGTGCTAGTGGTTTGTGGCCCAGGGGGTCCACAGATACGCAGTATTTT. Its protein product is CASGLWPRGSTDTQYF.

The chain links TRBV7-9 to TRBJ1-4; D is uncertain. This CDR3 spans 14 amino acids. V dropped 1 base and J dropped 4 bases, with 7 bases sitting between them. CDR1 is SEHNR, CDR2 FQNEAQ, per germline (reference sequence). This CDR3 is CASSLVHINEKLFF. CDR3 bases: TGTGCCAGCAGCTTAGTGCACATTAATGAAAAACTGTTTTTT.

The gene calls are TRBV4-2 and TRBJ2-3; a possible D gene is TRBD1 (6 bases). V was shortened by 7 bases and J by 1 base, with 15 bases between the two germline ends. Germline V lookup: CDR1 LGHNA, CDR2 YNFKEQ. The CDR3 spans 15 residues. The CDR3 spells CASTSLGGGTDTQYF. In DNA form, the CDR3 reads TGTGCCAGCACCTCGTTAGGGGGAGGCACAGATACGCAGTATTTT.

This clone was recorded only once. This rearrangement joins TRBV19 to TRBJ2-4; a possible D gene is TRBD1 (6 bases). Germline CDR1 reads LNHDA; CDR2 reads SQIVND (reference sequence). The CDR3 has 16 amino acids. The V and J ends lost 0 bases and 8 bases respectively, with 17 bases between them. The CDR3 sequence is CASSIDGGRVRHIQYF. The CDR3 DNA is TGTGCCAGTAGTATAGATGGGGGCAGGGTTAGACACATTCAGTACTTC.

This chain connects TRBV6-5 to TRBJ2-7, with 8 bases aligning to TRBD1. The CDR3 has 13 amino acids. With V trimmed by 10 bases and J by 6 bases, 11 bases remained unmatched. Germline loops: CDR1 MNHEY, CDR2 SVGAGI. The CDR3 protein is CATPEPGQAEQYF. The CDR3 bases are TGTGCCACACCGGAGCCGGGACAGGCCGAGCAGTACTTC.

The CDR3 DNA sequence: TGTGCCAGCAGTTTACTGGGGAGCACTGAAGCTTTCTTT. Translating it yields CASSLLGSTEAFF. The chain joins TRBV28 to TRBJ1-1, with D unresolved. CDR1 MDHEN and CDR2 SYDVKM come from the germline V gene. The CDR3 is 13 amino acids. V gave up 2 bases and J gave up 4 bases, with 8 bases separating them.

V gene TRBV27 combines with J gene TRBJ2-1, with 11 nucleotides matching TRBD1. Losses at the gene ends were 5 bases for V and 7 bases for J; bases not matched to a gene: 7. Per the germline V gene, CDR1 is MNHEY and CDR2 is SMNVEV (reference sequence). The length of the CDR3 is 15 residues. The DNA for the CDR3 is TGTGCCAGCAGTCCCATAGGGACAGGGGGAAATGAGCAGTTCTTC. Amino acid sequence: CASSPIGTGGNEQFF.

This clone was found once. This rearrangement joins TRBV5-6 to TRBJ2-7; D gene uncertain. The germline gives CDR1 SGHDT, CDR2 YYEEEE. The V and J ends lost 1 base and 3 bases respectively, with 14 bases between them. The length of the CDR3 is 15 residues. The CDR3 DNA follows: TGTGCCAGCAGCTTGCGTCCAGAGCCCCTCTACGAGCAGTACTTC. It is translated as CASSLRPEPLYEQYF.

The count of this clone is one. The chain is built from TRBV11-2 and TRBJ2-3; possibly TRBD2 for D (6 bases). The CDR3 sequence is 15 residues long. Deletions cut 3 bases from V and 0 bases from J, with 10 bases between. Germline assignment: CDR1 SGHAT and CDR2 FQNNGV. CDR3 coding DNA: TGTGCCAGCAGCTTTGGGGACTGGAGCACAGATACGCAGTATTTT. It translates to CASSFGDWSTDTQYF.

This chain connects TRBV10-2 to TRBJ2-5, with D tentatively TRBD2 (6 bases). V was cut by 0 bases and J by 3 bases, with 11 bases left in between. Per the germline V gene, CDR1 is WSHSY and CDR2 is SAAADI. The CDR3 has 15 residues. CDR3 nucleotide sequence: TGCGCCAGCAGTGAGTCTACCGGGAGAGAAGAGACCCAGTACTTC. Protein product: CASSESTGREETQYF.

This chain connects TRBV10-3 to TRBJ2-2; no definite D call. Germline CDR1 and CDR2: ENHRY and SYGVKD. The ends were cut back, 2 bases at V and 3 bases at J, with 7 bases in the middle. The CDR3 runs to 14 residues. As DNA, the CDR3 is TGTGCCATCAGTGAGGACTTTTACACCGGGGAGCTGTTTTTT. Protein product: CAISEDFYTGELFF.

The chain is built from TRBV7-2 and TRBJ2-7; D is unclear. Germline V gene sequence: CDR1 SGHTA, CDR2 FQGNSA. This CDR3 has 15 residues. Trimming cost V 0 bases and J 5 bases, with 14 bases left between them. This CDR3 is CASSLAGVAVHEQYF. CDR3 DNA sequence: TGTGCCAGCAGCTTAGCTGGGGTAGCCGTCCACGAGCAGTACTTC.

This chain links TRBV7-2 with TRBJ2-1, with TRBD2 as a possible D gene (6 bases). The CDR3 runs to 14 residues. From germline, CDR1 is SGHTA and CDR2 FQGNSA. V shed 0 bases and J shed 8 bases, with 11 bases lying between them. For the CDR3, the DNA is TGTGCCAGCAGCTTAGCCGGGAGTAACTATGAGCAGTTCTTC. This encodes CASSLAGSNYEQFF.

CDR3 residues: CASSLWLFAGGNTGELFF. CDR3 DNA sequence: TGTGCCAGCAGTTTATGGTTGTTCGCGGGAGGGAACACCGGGGAGCTGTTTTTT. The V call is TRBV28, the J call TRBJ2-2; the match to TRBD2 covers 8 bases. The length of the CDR3 is 18 residues. Germline loops: CDR1 MDHEN, CDR2 SYDVKM. J lost 1 base, V lost 0 bases, and 7 bases had no gene match.

The CDR3 DNA follows: TGTGCCACCAGTGAACAGTTAAAGAACACTGAAGCTTTCTTT. Its protein product is CATSEQLKNTEAFF. The chain uses TRBV24-1 and TRBJ1-1; D call uncertain. This CDR3 region has 14 residues. Per the germline V gene, CDR1 is KGHDR and CDR2 is SFDVKD. The V end lost 4 bases, the J end lost 1 base, and 9 bases lay between the germline ends.

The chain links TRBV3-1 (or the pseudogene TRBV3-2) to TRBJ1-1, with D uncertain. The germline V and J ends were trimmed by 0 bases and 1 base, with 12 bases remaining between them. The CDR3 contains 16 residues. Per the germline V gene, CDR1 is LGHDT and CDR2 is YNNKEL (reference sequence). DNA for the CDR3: TGTGCCAGCAGCCAAGAAGTTGGTGTCTCGAACACTGAAGCTTTCTTT. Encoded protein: CASSQEVGVSNTEAFF.

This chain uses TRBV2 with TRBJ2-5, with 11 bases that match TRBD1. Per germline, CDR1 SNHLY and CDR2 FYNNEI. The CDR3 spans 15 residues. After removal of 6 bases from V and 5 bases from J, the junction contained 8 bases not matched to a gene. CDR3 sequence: CASRPGQGARETQYF. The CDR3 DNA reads TGTGCCAGCAGGCCTGGACAGGGGGCACGGGAGACCCAGTACTTC.